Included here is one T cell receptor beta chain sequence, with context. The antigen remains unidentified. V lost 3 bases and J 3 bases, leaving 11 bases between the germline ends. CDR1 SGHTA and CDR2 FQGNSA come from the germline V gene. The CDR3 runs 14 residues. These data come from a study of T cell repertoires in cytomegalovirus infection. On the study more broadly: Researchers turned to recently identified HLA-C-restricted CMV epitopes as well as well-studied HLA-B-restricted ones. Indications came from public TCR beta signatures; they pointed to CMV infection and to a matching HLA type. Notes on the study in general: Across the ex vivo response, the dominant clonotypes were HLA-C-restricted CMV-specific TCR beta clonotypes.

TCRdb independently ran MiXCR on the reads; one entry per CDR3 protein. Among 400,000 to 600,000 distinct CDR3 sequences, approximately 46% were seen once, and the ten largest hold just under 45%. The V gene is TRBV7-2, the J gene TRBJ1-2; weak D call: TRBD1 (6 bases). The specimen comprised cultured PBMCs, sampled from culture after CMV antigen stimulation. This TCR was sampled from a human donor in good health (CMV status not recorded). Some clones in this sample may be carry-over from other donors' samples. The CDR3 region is CASSLGGFDYGYTF. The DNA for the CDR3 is TGTGCCAGCAGCTTGGGGGGCTTTGACTATGGCTACACCTTC.